This passage covers 28 T cell receptor beta chains from one sample sequenced in a study of shared clonotypes between healthy human individuals. Method: immunoSEQ multiplex PCR; TCRdb's copy keeps in-frame clones and lacks some. This repertoire shows some 2,000,000 clones, more than 90% found once; its top ten account for 0.13%. The sequenced sample was naive CD4+ T cells sorted from blood. Subset described: CD45RA+ positively selected. Receptor source: a man between 18 and 29 years old in good health.

The chain links TRBV7-3 to TRBJ2-2; 9 bases fit TRBD1. V gave up 5 bases and J gave up 4 bases; unmatched junction bases: 5. The germline gives CDR1 SGHTA, CDR2 FQGTGA. This CDR3 comprises 15 residues. CDR3 loop: CASSPTGGLTGELFF. The CDR3 DNA is TGTGCCAGCAGCCCAACAGGGGGCCTCACCGGGGAGCTGTTTTTT.

The chain couples TRBV14 to TRBJ2-5, with 7 bases that match TRBD1. There are 13 residues in the CDR3. Germline assignment: CDR1 SGHDN and CDR2 FVKESK. The V gene end was trimmed by 5 bases and the J gene end by 3 bases; junction bases not matched to a gene: 3. CDR3 DNA: TGTGCCAGCAGCTCTCAGGGGGAAGAGACCCAGTACTTC. It encodes CASSSQGEETQYF.

This clone was detected once. The V call is TRBV15, the J call TRBJ1-1, with D unresolved. Germline CDR1 reads LNHNV; CDR2 reads YYDKDF (reference sequence). Trimming left V 0 bases short and J 6 bases short, with 8 bases between. CDR3 size: 13 residues. This CDR3 reads CATSRDVGSEAFF. DNA for the CDR3: TGTGCCACCAGCAGAGATGTAGGCTCTGAAGCTTTCTTT.

The sample holds a few counts of this clone. The chain links TRBV29-1 to TRBJ1-1, with D maybe TRBD1 (5 bases). V was pared by 5 bases and J by 2 bases, with 18 bases between. The CDR3 has 15 amino acids. The germline CDR1 and CDR2 sequences are SQVTM and ANQGSEA. The CDR3 loop is CSVRVVGTGNTEAFF. The CDR3 DNA follows: TGCAGCGTTCGCGTGGTTGGGACCGGAAACACTGAAGCTTTCTTT.

This chain joins TRBV5-1 and TRBJ2-2; weak D call: TRBD2 (6 bases). Germline loops: CDR1 SGHRS, CDR2 YFSETQ. With 0 bases removed from V and 4 bases from J, the gap between germline ends came to 13 bases. The CDR3 is made up of 16 amino acids. CDR3 sequence reads: CASSLGASEGTGELFF. The CDR3 DNA is TGCGCCAGCAGCTTGGGTGCTAGCGAAGGCACCGGGGAGCTGTTTTTT. The full variable domain, its missing parts supplied by reference TRBV5-1 and TRBJ2-2, is KAGVTQTPRYLIKTRGQQVTLSCSPISGHRSVSWYQQTPGQGLQFLFEYFSETQRNKGNFPGRFSGRQFSNSRSEMNVSTLELGDSALYLCASSLGASEGTGELFFGEGSRLTVL.

The V call is TRBV10-2, the J call TRBJ1-1; D perhaps matches TRBD1 (5 bases). The CDR3 sequence is 13 residues long. Per the germline V gene, CDR1 is WSHSY and CDR2 is SAAADI. Trimming removed 8 bases at V and 1 base at J, with 11 bases between. As DNA, the CDR3 is TGCGCCAGCGGGGGGGGGAGGAACACTGAAGCTTTCTTT. Amino acids: CASGGGRNTEAFF.

This chain links TRBV5-1 with TRBJ1-4; D is ambiguous. Trimming removed 2 bases from V and 8 bases from J, with 13 bases in between. Germline lookup yields CDR1 SGHRS and CDR2 YFSETQ. The CDR3 has 14 residues. Written as DNA, the CDR3 is TGCGCCAGCAGCTTCAAGGAGGTGGAGGAAAAACTGTTTTTT. Residues: CASSFKEVEEKLFF.

The CDR3 is CASSQVRYGAEDTQYF. The CDR3 nucleotides are TGCGCCAGCAGCCAAGTAAGGTACGGGGCCGAAGATACGCAGTATTTT. This rearrangement joins TRBV4-1 to TRBJ2-3; the D call may be TRBD1 or TRBD2 (5 bases each). From germline, CDR1 is MGHRA and CDR2 YSYEKL. The CDR3 is 16 residues long. The ends were cut back, 1 base at V and 5 bases at J, with 16 bases in the middle.

J is TRBJ1-1 and V is TRBV5-6; no clear D gene. Trimming cost V 0 bases and J 0 bases, with 3 bases left between them. CDR1 and CDR2 (germline): SGHDT, YYEEEE. The CDR3 spans 13 residues. CDR3 coding DNA: TGTGCCAGCAGCTTGGGAATGAACACTGAAGCTTTCTTT. This encodes CASSLGMNTEAFF.

This chain connects TRBV27 to TRBJ2-4, with 8 bases aligning to TRBD2. The CDR3 is made up of 16 amino acids. V shed 3 bases, J shed 6 bases, and the junction held 10 bases outside the gene matches. The germline V gene encodes CDR1 MNHEY and CDR2 SMNVEV (reference sequence). The CDR3 loop is CASSFQLGGAGNIQYF. As DNA, the CDR3 is TGTGCCAGCAGTTTCCAGCTCGGGGGGGCCGGAAACATTCAGTACTTC.

The rearrangement uses TRBV20-1 and TRBJ1-1; D uncertain. Trimming stripped 1 base from V and 7 bases from J, with 1 base between. The CDR3 has 9 amino acids. The germline gives CDR1 DFQATT, CDR2 SNEGSKA (reference sequence). In nucleotides, the CDR3 is TGCAGTGCTAGAGTTGAAGCTTTCTTT. Protein sequence: CSARVEAFF.

This chain links TRBV4-3 with TRBJ1-2; tentatively, D is TRBD1 (5 bases). The CDR3 totals 14 residues. Trimming left V 0 bases short and J 4 bases short, with 9 bases between. CDR1 and CDR2 from the germline V gene are LGHNA and YSLEER. The CDR3 protein is CASSQDRESYGYTF. CDR3 coding DNA: TGCGCCAGCAGCCAAGACAGGGAGAGCTATGGCTACACCTTC.

This chain connects TRBV9 to TRBJ1-5; 9 bases line up with TRBD1. The ends lost 4 bases at V and 2 bases at J; junction bases unmatched: 10. This CDR3 has 17 residues. Germline V gene data show CDR1 as SGDLS and CDR2 as YYNGEE. DNA of the CDR3: TGTGCCAGCAGCCCCGGGACAGGGCGAAGTGGCAATCAGCCCCAGCATTTT. Amino acids: CASSPGTGRSGNQPQHF.

In the case of this clone: The identical CDR3 is also encoded by other nucleotide sequences in the sample. The gene calls are TRBV27 and TRBJ1-2, with 7 bases that match TRBD1. This CDR3 is 12 amino acids long. Unmatched junction bases numbered 4, after V lost 4 bases and J lost 8 bases. Germline CDR1 is MNHEY and CDR2 is SMNVEV (reference sequence). The CDR3 sequence: CASSSTGEGYTF. In nucleotides, the CDR3 is TGTGCCAGCAGTTCAACAGGGGAAGGCTACACCTTC.

The V call is TRBV5-1, the J call TRBJ2-5; the match to TRBD2 covers 12 bases. Germline CDR1 reads SGHRS; CDR2 reads YFSETQ. Unmatched junction bases numbered 2, after V lost 4 bases and J lost 1 base. CDR3 length: 15 residues. The CDR3 is CASSGTSGRQETQYF. The CDR3 bases are TGCGCCAGCAGCGGGACTAGCGGGCGCCAAGAGACCCAGTACTTC.

V usage is TRBV30 and J usage is TRBJ1-2, with a possible D match to TRBD1 (5 bases). V dropped 2 bases and J dropped 1 base, with 14 bases sitting between them. The germline V gene encodes CDR1 GTSNPN and CDR2 SVGIG (reference sequence). The CDR3 is 15 residues long. The DNA for the CDR3 is TGTGCCTGGAGTCAGGGCGACAGCCGTAACTATGGCTACACCTTC. Its translation is CAWSQGDSRNYGYTF. Looking up the rest from reference TRBV30 and TRBJ1-2 gives the full variable domain: SQTIHQWPATLVQPVGSPLSLECTVEGTSNPNLYWYRQAAGRGLQLLFYSVGIGQISSEVPQNLSASRPQDRQFILSSKKLLLSDSGFYLCAWSQGDSRNYGYTFGSGTRLTVV.

The CDR3 region is CASSKLAESTDTQYF. The CDR3 bases are TGTGCCAGTAGTAAGTTAGCGGAGAGCACAGATACGCAGTATTTT. The rearrangement joins TRBV19 to TRBJ2-3, with D maybe TRBD2 (6 bases). CDR3 size: 15 residues. Between the trimmed V and J ends, which lost 4 bases and 0 bases, there was a span of 11 bases. Per germline, CDR1 LNHDA and CDR2 SQIVND (reference sequence).

This chain joins TRBV7-9 and TRBJ2-5; a weak D match, TRBD2 (5 bases). Trimming removed 4 bases at V and 3 bases at J, with 12 bases between. This CDR3 is 14 amino acids long. Germline V gives CDR1 SEHNR, CDR2 FQNEAQ (reference sequence). The CDR3 nucleotides read TGTGCCAGCAGCTACCGTGAGACTAAAGAGACCCAGTACTTC. This encodes CASSYRETKETQYF.

This chain links TRBV2 with TRBJ2-3; D gene uncertain. The CDR3 contains 14 residues. Germline V gene data show CDR1 as SNHLY and CDR2 as FYNNEI. Trimming stripped 8 bases from V and 6 bases from J, with 18 bases between. The CDR3 region is CASSNTRFGDTQYF. CDR3 DNA sequence: TGTGCCAGCTCAAATACCAGGTTCGGTGATACGCAGTATTTT.

This rearrangement joins TRBV10-3 to TRBJ2-3, with TRBD1 matching over 9 bases. The CDR3 loop spans 12 amino acids. Germline V CDR1 and CDR2: ENHRY, SYGVKD. The V and J ends lost 8 bases and 6 bases, in that order; junction bases with no gene match: 3. As DNA, the CDR3 is TGTGCCATCGGGACAGGGTTGGATACGCAGTATTTT. Its translation: CAIGTGLDTQYF.

The chain couples TRBV5-1 to TRBJ1-6; 9 bases are shared with TRBD1. With V trimmed by 3 bases and J by 6 bases, 4 bases remained unmatched. Germline lookup yields CDR1 SGHRS and CDR2 YFSETQ. The CDR3 covers 15 residues. The CDR3 DNA sequence: TGCGCCAGCAGCTATGGGGACAGGGCTAATTCACCCCTCCACTTT. This translates into CASSYGDRANSPLHF.

The chain links TRBV10-3 to TRBJ2-7; D remains unclear. The CDR3 runs 11 residues. Germline V CDR1 and CDR2: ENHRY, SYGVKD. V gave up 5 bases and J gave up 6 bases, with 8 bases separating them. The DNA for the CDR3 is TGTGCCATCAGTAAGCTTGGCGAGCAGTACTTC. Protein: CAISKLGEQYF.

This chain joins TRBV5-1 and TRBJ2-5; the D gene is possibly TRBD1 (7 bases). The CDR3 is 16 residues long. Looked up from germline, CDR1 is SGHRS and CDR2 is YFSETQ. V was trimmed by 0 bases and J by 4 bases, leaving 16 bases between them. The CDR3 sequence is CASSLVGGLGGETQYF. Here the CDR3 DNA reads TGCGCCAGCAGCTTGGTAGGGGGCTTGGGAGGAGAGACCCAGTACTTC.

V gene TRBV27 combines with J gene TRBJ1-5; the match to TRBD1 covers 8 bases. The CDR3 length is 16 residues. V trimming: 5 bases; J trimming: 7 bases; junction bases outside the gene matches: 13. The germline V gene encodes CDR1 MNHEY and CDR2 SMNVEV (reference sequence). CDR3 protein: CASSPTDRGKGQPQHF. As DNA, the CDR3 is TGTGCCAGCAGTCCGACCGACAGGGGAAAAGGCCAGCCCCAGCATTTT.

As regards this clone: An end of the junction does not agree with germline; a read error may underlie this. The genes are TRBV29-1 and TRBJ1-1; D may be TRBD1 (5 bases). Germline loops: CDR1 SQVTM, CDR2 ANQGSEA. The CDR3 length is 13 residues. CDR3 sequence reads: CSVAPGVDGEAFF. The CDR3 DNA reads TGCAGTGTTGCTCCGGGGGTCGATGGGGAAGCTTTCTTT.

The V call is TRBV27, the J call TRBJ1-2, with TRBD1 matching 10 bases. V gave up 3 bases and J gave up 8 bases; unmatched junction bases: 6. This CDR3 comprises 14 residues. Germline V lookup: CDR1 MNHEY, CDR2 SMNVEV (reference sequence). The CDR3 DNA reads as TGTGCCAGCAGTTTGACAGGGGGCTTCGTGGGCTACACCTTC. This sequence encodes CASSLTGGFVGYTF.

The V gene is TRBV6-1, the J gene TRBJ1-2, with D unclear. V was cut by 4 bases and J by 8 bases, with 11 bases left in between. This CDR3 has 12 amino acids. Germline V gene lookup returns CDR1 MNHNS and CDR2 SASEGT. This CDR3 reads CASSGGWEGYTF. In DNA form, the CDR3 reads TGTGCCAGCAGTGGGGGTTGGGAGGGCTACACCTTC.

The chain combines TRBV9 with TRBJ2-2, with 7 bases fitting TRBD1. Germline V gives CDR1 SGDLS, CDR2 YYNGEE. The J segment lost 6 bases and the V segment lost 3 bases, leaving 11 bases of the junction unmatched. The CDR3 totals 16 residues. The CDR3: CASSALTGSIPGELFF. CDR3 bases: TGTGCCAGCAGCGCCCTGACAGGGTCGATTCCCGGGGAGCTGTTTTTT.